A selection of T cell receptor beta chains follows, all from one sample in a study of blood T cell repertoires in COVID-19. The table came from immunoSEQ multiplex PCR; TCRdb's copy has only in-frame clones and leaves some out. The sample has around 280,000 clones; around four fifths are singletons. The source material was peripheral blood. These receptor sequences come from a woman aged 45-65 years with active or convalescent COVID-19. CDR3s include the opening cysteine and the closing phenylalanine or tryptophan. The D gene is left open where the match is weak. Size values are once, few and many counts, or a class for expanded clones, and some rows have none.

14	-	TRBV28	TRBJ1-2	TRBD1	CASSFDRVRGGYTF	TGTGCCAGCAGTTTCGACAGGGTCCGGGGTGGCTACACCTTC
17	-	TRBV24-1	TRBJ2-5	TRBD2	CATSDFRASGNIETQYF	TGTGCCACCAGTGATTTCAGGGCTAGCGGGAATATAGAGACCCAGTACTTC
14	once	TRBV5-1	TRBJ2-3	-	CASRPVTSTDTQYF	TGCGCCAGCAGACCGGTAACTAGCACAGATACGCAGTATTTT
15	-	TRBV2	TRBJ2-7	TRBD2	CASTRGVSDSYEQYF	TGTGCCAGCACCCGGGGGGTTTCAGACTCCTACGAGCAGTACTTC
16	-	TRBV7-7	TRBJ2-5	TRBD2	CASSRRAGGPGETQYF	TGTGCTAGCAGTCGTCGGGCGGGAGGGCCCGGGGAGACCCAGTACTTC
16	-	TRBV19	TRBJ2-1	TRBD2	CASSIAAGPPYNEQFF	TGTGCCAGTAGTATAGCAGCGGGGCCTCCTTACAATGAGCAGTTCTTC
15	-	TRBV21-1	TRBJ2-5	-	CASSKVVEGGETQYF	TGTGCCAGCAGCAAAGTAGTGGAGGGAGGGGAGACCCAGTACTTC
13	few	TRBV7-8	TRBJ2-1	-	CASSPLGRWEQFF	TGTGCCAGCAGCCCTCTGGGGAGGTGGGAGCAGTTCTTC
15	-	TRBV10-1	TRBJ2-7	TRBD1	CASSESGTGGREQYF	TGCGCCAGCAGTGAGTCTGGGACAGGGGGGCGCGAGCAGTACTTC
12	-	TRBV6-4	TRBJ2-5	-	CASNPGEETQYF	TGTGCCAGCAATCCAGGGGAAGAGACCCAGTACTTC
16	few	TRBV7-3	TRBJ2-5	TRBD2	CASSLSASGGQETQYF	TGTGCCAGCAGCTTATCGGCTAGCGGCGGCCAAGAGACCCAGTACTTC
15	once	TRBV7-2	TRBJ2-3	-	CASSARRVGTDTQYF	TGTGCCAGCAGCGCCCGGAGGGTCGGGACAGATACGCAGTATTTT
15	-	TRBV7-8	TRBJ1-1	-	CASSLSLRGNTEAFF	TGTGCCAGCAGCTTATCATTGAGAGGGAACACTGAAGCTTTCTTT
14	-	TRBV3-1/TRBV3-2	TRBJ1-1	TRBD1	CASSQAARGAEAFF	TGTGCCAGCAGCCAAGCGGCCAGGGGGGCTGAAGCTTTCTTT
14	-	TRBV7-9	TRBJ2-5	TRBD2	CASSFLAGEETQYF	TGTGCCAGCAGCTTTTTAGCGGGCGAGGAGACCCAGTACTTC
14	few	TRBV19	TRBJ2-1	TRBD1	CASHPGQDYNEQFF	TGTGCCAGTCACCCGGGACAGGACTACAATGAGCAGTTCTTC
14	-	TRBV7-2	TRBJ2-1	TRBD2	CASSFSGGASEQFF	TGTGCCAGCAGCTTTAGCGGGGGGGCGAGTGAGCAGTTCTTC
16	-	TRBV5-1	TRBJ2-5	TRBD1	CASSWGGTGRGETQYF	TGCGCCAGCAGCTGGGGCGGGACAGGGCGGGGAGAGACCCAGTACTTC
15	-	TRBV6-5	TRBJ2-5	TRBD2	CASSYGGVIGETQYF	TGTGCCAGCAGTTACGGGGGGGTAATCGGGGAGACCCAGTACTTC
13	-	TRBV15	TRBJ2-1	-	CATSADWYNEQFF	TGTGCCACCAGCGCAGACTGGTACAATGAGCAGTTCTTC
15	-	TRBV18	TRBJ2-7	-	CASSPPGGRPYEQYF	TGTGCCAGCTCACCACCCGGGGGACGGCCTTACGAGCAGTACTTC
14	-	TRBV5-4	TRBJ1-1	-	CASSPQLLNTEAFF	TGTGCCAGCAGCCCACAGCTATTGAACACTGAAGCTTTCTTT
15	once	TRBV18	TRBJ2-1	-	CASSPTGVVYNEQFF	TGTGCCAGCTCACCAACCGGAGTGGTCTACAATGAGCAGTTCTTC
19	-	TRBV4-2	TRBJ2-2	TRBD2	CASSQRPLAPIGDTGELFF	TGTGCCAGCAGCCAACGACCACTAGCGCCGATTGGCGACACCGGGGAGCTGTTTTTT
17	-	TRBV9	TRBJ2-1	-	CASSEVSSGTFYNEQFF	TGTGCCAGCAGCGAGGTTTCCAGCGGAACCTTTTACAATGAGCAGTTCTTC
20	-	TRBV18	TRBJ2-4	TRBD1	CASSPQAGDRFLLAKNIQYF	TGTGCCAGCTCACCACAGGCCGGGGACAGGTTTTTACTAGCCAAAAACATTCAGTACTTC
19	-	TRBV5-1	TRBJ2-1	TRBD2	CASSFPSSGSAPSYNEQFF	TGCGCCAGCAGCTTCCCTTCTAGCGGGAGCGCCCCCTCCTACAATGAGCAGTTCTTC
16	-	TRBV6-4	TRBJ1-5	TRBD1	CASSETTGGSNQPQHF	TGTGCCAGCAGTGAGACGACAGGGGGAAGCAATCAGCCCCAGCATTTT
13	-	TRBV19	TRBJ1-2	TRBD1	CASREVDRDGYTF	TGTGCCAGTAGGGAAGTGGACAGGGATGGCTACACCTTC
16	-	TRBV2	TRBJ1-2	-	CASSEALGQRIYGYTF	TGTGCCAGCAGTGAAGCGCTAGGACAGAGAATCTATGGCTACACCTTC
13	-	TRBV6-6	TRBJ2-7	TRBD1	CASSYTDRNEQYF	TGTGCCAGCAGTTACACGGACAGGAACGAGCAGTACTTC
14	-	TRBV29-1	TRBJ2-7	TRBD1	CSVGWDRPSYEQYF	TGCAGCGTTGGGTGGGACAGGCCCTCCTACGAGCAGTACTTC
13	-	TRBV7-3	TRBJ2-2	TRBD1	CASSPTGDGELFF	TGTGCCAGCAGCCCCACAGGGGACGGGGAGCTGTTTTTT
13	-	TRBV2	TRBJ1-4	TRBD1	CASRGQGGEKLFF	TGTGCCAGCAGAGGACAGGGAGGCGAAAAACTGTTTTTT
16	-	TRBV5-1	TRBJ2-3	TRBD2	CASSQSGGFSTDTQYF	TGCGCCAGCAGCCAGAGCGGGGGTTTTAGCACAGATACGCAGTATTTT
14	-	TRBV6-6	TRBJ2-2	-	CASSYARNTGELFF	TGTGCCAGCAGTTACGCGAGGAACACCGGGGAGCTGTTTTTT
13	-	TRBV28	TRBJ1-4	-	CASSESLVRKLFF	TGTGCCAGCAGCGAATCCTTAGTGCGAAAACTGTTTTTT